In its sample, the clone carrying this TCR beta chain was seen once. This sample was included in a study of blood T cell repertoires in COVID-19. Background on the study: From the United States, Italy and Spain came samples of acute and convalescent COVID-19. T cells, B-cell-depleted T cells, or PBMCs provided the cDNA or gDNA that served as material.

Methods used by the authors: Amplification of reference gene primers provided the estimated nucleated cell counts. The repertoire was sequenced with immunoSEQ multiplex PCR; TCRdb's copy has only in-frame clones and lacks some. The V and J calls and the clone size are those of that table, but D and trimming were determined from the DNA. This sample has about 110,000 clones; around four fifths occur once, and the top ten carry roughly 4%. Trimming stripped 1 base from V and 4 bases from J, with 10 bases between. Germline V gene lookup returns CDR1 LNHDA and CDR2 SQIVND (reference sequence). CDR3 size: 15 residues.

This clonotype was obtained from a woman between 65 and 79 years old with acute or convalescent COVID-19. The sample comprised peripheral blood. The chain employs TRBV19 and TRBJ2-2; D remains unclear. The DNA for the CDR3 is TGTGCCAGTAGTATAGCTGCACCGGGCACCGGGGAGCTGTTTTTT. This encodes CASSIAAPGTGELFF.